The 25 T cell receptor beta chains reported below all come from one sample, sequenced in a study of blood T cells in healthy people across ages. Next came a second PCR, run for about 6 to 12 cycles, which used a sample-barcoded 5' primer along with a J-beta primer mix. One entry per CDR3 protein results from TCRdb running MiXCR on the 5' RACE reads. The sample lists over 600,000 distinct CDR3 sequences; just over 55% were seen once. The sample was blood. Source of these receptors: a man aged 35 to 55 in good health.

This chain connects TRBV29-1 to TRBJ1-4; 9 bases agree with TRBD1. The trim removed 4 bases at V and 8 bases at J, leaving 5 bases unmatched. CDR3 length: 13 amino acids. Germline V gene sequence: CDR1 SQVTM, CDR2 ANQGSEA. The CDR3 bases are TGCAGCGTTGCGACAGGGGGAGTGGAAAAACTGTTTTTT. Translating gives CSVATGGVEKLFF.

This sequence joins TRBV7-6 and TRBJ1-5; 9 positions agree with TRBD1. There are 15 residues in the CDR3. Germline-derived CDR1 and CDR2 are SGHVS and FNYEAQ. The V segment lost 2 bases and the J segment 4 bases; nucleotides outside the gene matches: 3. For the CDR3, the DNA is TGTGCCAGCAGCTTAAGGACAGGGGAAAATCAGCCCCAGCATTTT. Its protein is CASSLRTGENQPQHF.

The chain joins TRBV6-2 or TRBV6-3 to TRBJ1-5, with D possibly being TRBD1 (5 bases). The V gene's germline CDR1 is MNHEY and CDR2 SVGEGT. With 2 bases removed from V and 4 bases from J, the gap between germline ends came to 9 bases. This CDR3 region has 14 residues. CDR3 nucleotides: TGTGCCAGCAGTTACCCACAGGCGAATCAGCCCCAGCATTTT. This translates into CASSYPQANQPQHF.

The count of this clonotype is one. This chain uses TRBV6-2 or TRBV6-3 with TRBJ1-1; 8 bases line up with TRBD1. CDR1 and CDR2 (germline): MNHEY, SVGEGT. V lost 5 bases to trimming and J lost 4 bases; unmatched junction nucleotides: 12. CDR3 length: 16 amino acids. The CDR3 sequence is CASSPPGRGLGTEAFF. The CDR3 nucleotides read TGTGCCAGCAGTCCTCCCGGCAGGGGGCTCGGCACTGAAGCTTTCTTT.

The chain has TRBV4-2 and TRBJ2-7, with D perhaps matching TRBD2 (7 bases). The J call could be wrong; TRBJ2-5 is a better fit for the DNA end. Germline-derived CDR1 and CDR2 are LGHNA and YNFKEQ. The CDR3 is 16 amino acids. CDR3 sequence reads: CASSPGGGAGDETQYF. The DNA for the CDR3 is TGTGCCAGCAGCCCGGGAGGAGGGGCAGGGGATGAGACCCAGTACTTC.

This chain connects TRBV6-6 to TRBJ2-5; perhaps TRBD2 as D (5 bases). The J call may be faulty, since TRBJ2-7 better matches the DNA end. The CDR3 covers 13 residues. The germline V gene has CDR1 MNHNY and CDR2 SVGAGI (reference sequence). The CDR3 DNA reads TGTGCCAGCAGTGCCCTAGCCGGGTACGAGCAGTACTTC. It specifies CASSALAGYEQYF.

The chain carries TRBV7-9 and TRBJ2-7; D might be TRBD1 (5 bases). Germline CDR1 reads SEHNR; CDR2 reads FQNEAQ (reference sequence). There are 14 residues in the CDR3. Trimming left V 6 bases short and J 1 base short, with 13 bases between. The CDR3 is CASSQVQGSYEQYF. CDR3 bases: TGTGCCAGCAGTCAAGTCCAGGGTTCCTACGAGCAGTACTTC.

The rearrangement joins TRBV20-1 to TRBJ2-2; 8 positions agree with TRBD1. The CDR3 is 15 residues long. Germline assignment: CDR1 DFQATT and CDR2 SNEGSKA (reference sequence). V trimming: 4 bases; J trimming: 0 bases; junction bases outside the gene matches: 4. CDR3 DNA sequence: TGCAGTGCTACGAGACAGGGGCCGAACACCGGGGAGCTGTTTTTT. Translating it yields CSATRQGPNTGELFF.

V and J are TRBV7-9 and TRBJ2-1; 7 bases are a match to TRBD2. The CDR3 totals 14 residues. Germline lookup yields CDR1 SEHNR and CDR2 FQNEAQ (reference sequence). Germline trimming cut 5 bases from V and 4 bases from J; bases unmatched to any gene: 5. The chain's CDR3 is CASSPSGLYNEQFF. The DNA for the CDR3 is TGTGCCAGCAGCCCTAGCGGCCTATACAATGAGCAGTTCTTC. The entire variable domain, with the rest obtained from reference TRBV7-9 and TRBJ2-1, is as follows: DTGVSQNPRHKITKRGQNVTFRCDPISEHNRLYWYRQTLGQGPEFLTYFQNEAQLEKSRLLSDRFSAERPKGSFSTLEIQRTEQGDSAMYLCASSPSGLYNEQFFGPGTRLTVL.

The chain joins TRBV2 to TRBJ2-7; a weak D match, TRBD1 (6 bases). CDR1 SNHLY and CDR2 FYNNEI come from the germline V gene. The CDR3 covers 11 residues. V lost 5 bases, J lost 8 bases, and 10 bases lay in between. The CDR3 loop reads CASSTGSQQYF. The CDR3, as DNA: TGTGCCAGCAGTACAGGGTCTCAGCAGTACTTC.

J is TRBJ2-3 and V is TRBV7-3; 7 positions match TRBD2. The germline V gene encodes CDR1 SGHTA and CDR2 FQGTGA. The CDR3 is 15 amino acids. Trimming at V came to 4 bases and at J to 2 bases, leaving 6 bases not matched to a gene. CDR3: CASSSGRRDTDTQYF. The CDR3 bases are TGTGCCAGCAGCTCCGGGAGGAGGGACACAGATACGCAGTATTTT. Variable domain in full (rest from reference TRBV7-3 and TRBJ2-3): GAGVSQTPSNKVTEKGKYVELRCDPISGHTALYWYRQSLGQGPEFLIYFQGTGAADDSGLPNDRFFAVRPEGSVSTLKIQRTERGDSAVYLCASSSGRRDTDTQYFGPGTRLTVL.

This chain uses TRBV13 with TRBJ2-1, with TRBD1 matching 7 bases. This CDR3 contains 13 residues. V gave up 4 bases and J gave up 7 bases; unmatched junction bases: 4. Germline values: CDR1 PRHDT, CDR2 FYEKMQ (reference sequence). This CDR3 is CASSWDRNNEQFF. The CDR3 nucleotides are TGTGCCAGCAGCTGGGACAGAAATAATGAGCAGTTCTTC.

Notes on this clonotype: At one boundary the junction diverges from the germline segment, which might be a read error. The genes are TRBV27 and TRBJ2-3; no firm D call. The CDR3 loop spans 15 amino acids. Germline V lookup: CDR1 MNHEY, CDR2 SMNVEV (reference sequence). The CDR3 DNA reads as TGTGCCAGCAGCAAAAGGACGGAAAGCACGGATACGCAGTATTTT. Translating it yields CASSKRTESTDTQYF.

J is TRBJ2-7 and V is TRBV6-2 or TRBV6-3; 10 nucleotides line up with TRBD1. The end of the DNA fits TRBJ2-1 better, so the J call may be wrong. Germline CDR1 reads MNHEY; CDR2 reads SVGEGT. The CDR3 length is 15 residues. Here the CDR3 DNA reads TGTGCCAGCAGTCGACAGGGGGCAGTTGGGAATGAGCAGTTCTTC. Encoded protein: CASSRQGAVGNEQFF.

The chain employs TRBV5-1 and TRBJ2-1, with D possibly called TRBD1 or TRBD2 (7 bases each). The length of the CDR3 is 14 residues. Looked up from germline, CDR1 is SGHRS and CDR2 is YFSETQ. Trimming stripped 0 bases from V and 8 bases from J, with 12 bases between. The CDR3 DNA reads TGCGCCAGCAGCTTGGTGGGAGGGGGCGATGAGCAGTTCTTC. Encoded protein: CASSLVGGGDEQFF.

This chain connects TRBV29-1 to TRBJ1-2, with TRBD1 matching 8 bases. The trim removed 4 bases at V and 8 bases at J, leaving 6 bases unmatched. Germline V lookup: CDR1 SQVTM, CDR2 ANQGSEA. The CDR3 loop spans 12 amino acids. CDR3: CSVADRGWGYTF. As DNA, the CDR3 is TGCAGCGTTGCAGACAGGGGCTGGGGCTACACCTTC.

The CDR3 reads CASSSPGQGLPYEQYF. The CDR3 DNA reads TGTGCCAGCAGCTCACCGGGACAGGGGTTGCCCTACGAGCAGTACTTC. The chain uses TRBV28 and TRBJ2-7; 10 bases match TRBD1. Trimming removed 6 bases from V and 2 bases from J; junction bases left unmatched: 10. The CDR3 is 16 residues long. Germline V gene data show CDR1 as MDHEN and CDR2 as SYDVKM. Based on the CDR3 plus reference TRBV28 and TRBJ2-7, the full variable domain is DVKVTQSSRYLVKRTGEKVFLECVQDMDHENMFWYRQDPGLGLRLIYFSYDVKMKEKGDIPEGYSVSREKKERFSLILESASTNQTSMYLCASSSPGQGLPYEQYFGPGTRLTVT.

The rearrangement uses TRBV28 and TRBJ2-5; possibly TRBD2 for D (5 bases). Germline V gives CDR1 MDHEN, CDR2 SYDVKM. The CDR3 length is 12 residues. Trimming took 6 bases from V and 9 from J, leaving 14 bases between them. CDR3: CASSHLKEAQYF. The DNA of the CDR3 is TGTGCCAGCAGCCACCTAAAGGAGGCCCAGTACTTC.

The rearrangement joins TRBV10-3 to TRBJ1-2; 9 nucleotides match TRBD1. J was trimmed by 8 bases and V by 8 bases; bases with no gene match: 9. Germline lookup yields CDR1 ENHRY and CDR2 SYGVKD. The CDR3 loop spans 13 amino acids. CDR3 sequence (DNA): TGTGCCATCCAACCGGGACAGGGAGACGGCTACACCTTC. Its protein is CAIQPGQGDGYTF.

This clonotype was seen once. The chain links TRBV7-2 to TRBJ2-4; D is unresolved. Trimming cost V 5 bases and J 13 bases, with 24 bases left between them. The CDR3 has 15 residues. Germline assignment: CDR1 SGHTA and CDR2 FQGNSA. In DNA, the CDR3 is TGTGCCAGCAGCACGGAACAGATACAAGAGACCCAGCAGTACTTC. Translation gives CASSTEQIQETQQYF.

CDR3 nucleotides: TGTGCCAGCAGCTTACCTGGTAGCGGGACCTACGAGCAGTACTTC. Translated, it gives CASSLPGSGTYEQYF. The V and J genes are TRBV7-2 and TRBJ2-7, with 8 bases identical to TRBD2. The CDR3 contains 15 residues. CDR1 is SGHTA and CDR2 is FQGNSA in the germline V gene. Trimming cost V 2 bases and J 2 bases; bases outside gene matches: 5.

The J gene is TRBJ2-1, the V gene TRBV10-2; D gene uncertain. The CDR3 is made up of 11 amino acids. The V end was cut by 4 bases, the J end by 8 bases, with 6 bases between. CDR1 is WSHSY, CDR2 SAAADI, per germline. The CDR3 loop is CASSVIDEQFF. The CDR3 nucleotides are TGCGCCAGCAGTGTTATTGATGAGCAGTTCTTC.

This clonotype was recorded a few times. The chain employs TRBV6-5 and TRBJ2-7; 7 bases match TRBD1. Trimming removed 4 bases from V and 0 bases from J; junction bases left unmatched: 3. This CDR3 has 14 amino acids. The germline V gene encodes CDR1 MNHEY and CDR2 SVGAGI. The CDR3 is CASSSGDSSYEQYF. CDR3 nucleotides: TGTGCCAGCAGTTCCGGGGACAGCTCCTACGAGCAGTACTTC.

The chain employs TRBV20-1 and TRBJ2-7; TRBD1 matches 7 bases. The CDR3 covers 12 residues. Germline V CDR1 and CDR2: DFQATT, SNEGSKA (reference sequence). CDR3 nucleotides: TGCATACCGACCGGGGACAGCTACGAGCAGTACTTC. It specifies CIPTGDSYEQYF.

This clonotype was seen more than once but under ten times. This chain connects TRBV4-3 to TRBJ2-5, with D perhaps TRBD2 (6 bases). The germline V gene encodes CDR1 LGHNA and CDR2 YSLEER. CDR3 length: 15 residues. The ends were cut back, 0 bases at V and 5 bases at J, with 13 bases in the middle. The CDR3 loop reads CASSQEWGGTETQYF. CDR3 nucleotides: TGCGCCAGCAGCCAAGAATGGGGCGGGACGGAGACCCAGTACTTC.